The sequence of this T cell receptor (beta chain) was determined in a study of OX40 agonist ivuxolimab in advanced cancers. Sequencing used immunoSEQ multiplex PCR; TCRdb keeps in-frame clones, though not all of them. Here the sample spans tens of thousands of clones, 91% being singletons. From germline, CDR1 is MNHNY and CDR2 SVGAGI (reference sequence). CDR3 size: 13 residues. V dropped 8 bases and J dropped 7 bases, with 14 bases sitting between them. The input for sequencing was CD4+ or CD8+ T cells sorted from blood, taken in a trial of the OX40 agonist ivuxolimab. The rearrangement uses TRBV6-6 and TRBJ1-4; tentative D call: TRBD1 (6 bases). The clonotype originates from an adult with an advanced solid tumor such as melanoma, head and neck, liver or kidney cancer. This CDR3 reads CASEGRGREKLFF. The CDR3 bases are TGTGCCAGCGAGGGTCGGGGGCGTGAAAAACTGTTTTTT.